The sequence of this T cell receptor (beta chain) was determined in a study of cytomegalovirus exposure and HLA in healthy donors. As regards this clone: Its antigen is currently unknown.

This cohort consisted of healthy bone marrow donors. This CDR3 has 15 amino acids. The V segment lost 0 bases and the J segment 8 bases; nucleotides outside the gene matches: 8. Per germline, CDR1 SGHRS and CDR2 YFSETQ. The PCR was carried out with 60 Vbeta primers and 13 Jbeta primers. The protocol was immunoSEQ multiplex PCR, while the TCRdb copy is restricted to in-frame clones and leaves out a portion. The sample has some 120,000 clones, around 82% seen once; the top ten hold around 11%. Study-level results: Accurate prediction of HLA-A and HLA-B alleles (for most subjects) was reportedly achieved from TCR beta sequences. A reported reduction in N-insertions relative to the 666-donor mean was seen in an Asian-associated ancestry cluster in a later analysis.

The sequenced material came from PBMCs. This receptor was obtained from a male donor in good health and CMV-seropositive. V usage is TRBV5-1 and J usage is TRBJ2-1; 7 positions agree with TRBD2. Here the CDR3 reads CASSLVGGVSDEQFF. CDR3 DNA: TGCGCCAGCAGCTTGGTTGGGGGGGTTAGCGATGAGCAGTTCTTC.